This is a list of T cell receptor beta chains from one sample in a study of Ad26.COV2.S vaccination and SARS-CoV-2 variants. The table came from immunoSEQ multiplex PCR; TCRdb's copy has only in-frame clones and leaves some out. Among 510,000 or so clones listed, around 85% were seen once. Here the sequenced sample was peripheral blood, taken in a trial of Ad26.COV2.S vaccine versus placebo. The source of these receptors is a person between 18 and 59 years old who received the Ad26.COV2.S COVID-19 vaccine or a placebo. Both conserved end residues are part of each CDR3. A D gene is named only where the DNA matches it firmly. The size entry is marked missing in some rows and otherwise reads once, few, many or a size class.

CDR3 protein	CDR3 DNA	D gene	clone size	J gene	V gene
CAIVGTGLFAEAFF	TGTGCCATTGTCGGGACAGGGCTTTTCGCTGAAGCTTTCTTT	TRBD1	-	TRBJ1-1	TRBV28
CASSLDPNTEAFF	TGTGCCAGCAGCTTAGATCCGAACACTGAAGCTTTCTTT	-	-	TRBJ1-1	TRBV7-9
CASRISGAADTQYF	TGTGCCAGTAGAATTTCAGGGGCCGCAGATACGCAGTATTTT	-	once	TRBJ2-3	TRBV19
CASSPLAGEQFF	TGTGCCAGCAGTCCCCTAGCGGGCGAGCAGTTCTTC	TRBD2	few	TRBJ2-1	TRBV27
CASSEYSNQPQHF	TGTGCCAGCAGTGAGTATAGCAATCAGCCCCAGCATTTT	-	-	TRBJ1-5	TRBV27
CASISGLTEAFF	TGTGCCAGCATTTCAGGTCTAACTGAAGCTTTCTTT	-	-	TRBJ1-1	TRBV2
CAFRDPGTEQYF	TGTGCCTTCCGGGACCCAGGGACCGAGCAGTACTTC	-	-	TRBJ2-7	TRBV30
CASSLQFGTRDTEAFF	TGTGCCAGCAGCCTCCAGTTTGGTACTCGGGACACTGAAGCTTTCTTT	-	once	TRBJ1-1	TRBV7-2
CASSTVDRGHSPLHF	TGTGCCAGTAGTACAGTGGACAGGGGGCATTCACCCCTCCACTTT	TRBD1	-	TRBJ1-6	TRBV19
CASNRSTNTGELFF	TGTGCCAGCAACCGGAGTACGAACACCGGGGAGCTGTTTTTT	-	-	TRBJ2-2	TRBV21-1
CASSVPGLYNEQFF	TGCGCCAGCAGCGTACCGGGACTGTACAATGAGCAGTTCTTC	-	-	TRBJ2-1	TRBV5-1
CASSQGSATTLLNEKLFF	TGTGCCAGCAGCCAAGGCTCCGCCACCACGCTACTTAATGAAAAACTGTTTTTT	-	-	TRBJ1-4	TRBV4-2
CASSLLTGGAYGYTF	TGTGCCAGCAGCTTGCTCACAGGGGGCGCCTATGGCTACACCTTC	TRBD1	-	TRBJ1-2	TRBV7-9
CASSLGTRGSGNYGYTF	TGTGCCAGCAGCTTAGGGACAAGGGGGTCGGGCAACTATGGCTACACCTTC	-	-	TRBJ1-2	TRBV7-2
CASSLSGGALSWVF	TGTGCCAGCAGCTTATCAGGGGGCGCATTATCGTGGGTCTTC	TRBD1	-	TRBJ1-2	TRBV7-2
CASSTSPGHGQETQYF	TGTGCCAGCAGCACATCCCCGGGACACGGGCAAGAGACCCAGTACTTC	-	-	TRBJ2-5	TRBV28
CASSPARGSFGGVEQFF	TGTGCCAGCAGCCCAGCACGGGGCAGTTTCGGGGGCGTTGAGCAGTTCTTC	-	-	TRBJ2-1	TRBV7-3